The 28 T cell receptor beta chains given below trace back to one sample, sequenced in a study of blood T cell repertoires in COVID-19. Some clones are missing from TCRdb's copy, which holds only in-frame ones; the method was immunoSEQ multiplex PCR. The top ten hold around 8.9% of the sample, which has roughly 200,000 clones, about four fifths seen once. The specimen sequenced was peripheral blood. The receptor set was obtained from a man aged 40-50 years with active or convalescent COVID-19.

The gene calls are TRBV2 and TRBJ1-6; D is perhaps TRBD1 (5 bases). The CDR3 consists of 14 residues. Trimming left V 5 bases short and J 3 bases short, with 8 bases between. Germline CDR1 SNHLY, CDR2 FYNNEI. The CDR3 coding sequence is TGTGCCAGCAGTTTGACAGTCTATAATTCACCCCTCCACTTT. Its translation: CASSLTVYNSPLHF.

The chain employs TRBV4-1 and TRBJ2-5, with TRBD2 as a possible D gene (6 bases). The CDR3 totals 16 residues. Germline CDR1 MGHRA, CDR2 YSYEKL. V was shortened by 4 bases and J by 4 bases, with 19 bases between the two germline ends. CDR3 sequence: CASSLGENMEGETQYF. The CDR3 region has the DNA TGCGCCAGCAGCCTTGGGGAAAACATGGAGGGAGAGACCCAGTACTTC.

This clone appeared once. The V and J genes are TRBV9 and TRBJ1-1; D gene unclear. Between the trimmed V and J ends, which lost 0 bases and 4 bases, there was a span of 10 bases. CDR1 is SGDLS and CDR2 is YYNGEE in the germline V gene. This CDR3 region has 14 residues. The CDR3 bases are TGTGCCAGCAGCGTAGGTACGGGTGGCACTGAAGCTTTCTTT. Encoded protein: CASSVGTGGTEAFF.

The V gene is TRBV28, the J gene TRBJ1-2; D gene uncertain. The ends were cut back, 3 bases at V and 4 bases at J, with 6 bases in the middle. Per the germline V gene, CDR1 is MDHEN and CDR2 is SYDVKM. The CDR3 extends over 12 amino acids. In DNA, the CDR3 is TGTGCCAGCAGTTTGGGCAGCTATGGCTACACCTTC. Residues: CASSLGSYGYTF.

The count of this clone is one. The CDR3 spells CASITIEQYF. The CDR3 nucleotides read TGTGCCAGCATCACAATCGAGCAGTACTTC. The J gene is TRBJ2-7, the V gene TRBV6-5; the D is unclear. In germline, CDR1 is MNHEY, CDR2 SVGAGI. The CDR3 has 10 amino acids. V was cut by 7 bases and J by 6 bases, with 7 bases left in between.

The rearrangement uses TRBV6-5 and TRBJ1-2; TRBD1 is a possible D gene (5 bases). This CDR3 region has 11 residues. CDR1 and CDR2 (germline): MNHEY, SVGAGI. V was shortened by 7 bases and J by 6 bases, with 9 bases between the two germline ends. CDR3 sequence: CASTQGHGYTF. The CDR3 nucleotides are TGTGCCAGCACCCAGGGCCATGGCTACACCTTC.

V gene TRBV5-4 combines with J gene TRBJ1-3; tentatively, D is TRBD1 (5 bases). CDR1 and CDR2 from the germline V gene are SGHNT and YYREEE (reference sequence). The CDR3 length is 14 residues. V lost 0 bases to trimming and J lost 6 bases, with 10 bases between them. CDR3 sequence (DNA): TGTGCCAGCAGCTTGGGTCAGGGAATAAACACCATATATTTT. Residues: CASSLGQGINTIYF.

CDR3: CASSYARVLGPDIQYF. The CDR3 DNA follows: TGTGCCAGCAGTTACGCCAGGGTATTAGGCCCGGACATTCAGTACTTC. The chain is built from TRBV6-2 or TRBV6-3 and TRBJ2-4, with D possibly matching TRBD1 (5 bases). The V gene's germline CDR1 is MNHEY and CDR2 SVGEGT. This CDR3 has 16 amino acids. Trimming stripped 2 bases from V and 8 bases from J, with 19 bases between.

V gene TRBV10-3 combines with J gene TRBJ2-3; 10 nucleotides line up with TRBD2. The ends lost 6 bases at V and 5 bases at J; junction bases unmatched: 2. CDR1 is ENHRY and CDR2 is SYGVKD in the germline V gene. There are 13 residues in the CDR3. The CDR3 DNA is TGTGCCATCAGAGCGGGAGGGATAGATACGCAGTATTTT. Its translation: CAIRAGGIDTQYF.

V gene TRBV15 combines with J gene TRBJ1-4, with a possible D match to TRBD1 (5 bases). Germline loops: CDR1 LNHNV, CDR2 YYDKDF (reference sequence). Deletions cut 11 bases from V and 4 bases from J, with 14 bases between. The CDR3 has 13 amino acids. The chain's CDR3 is CARRWGVNEKLFF. The CDR3 nucleotides read TGTGCCCGCAGATGGGGCGTTAATGAAAAACTGTTTTTT.

This chain uses TRBV15 with TRBJ2-7; the D gene is possibly TRBD2 (5 bases). The CDR3 runs to 14 residues. V gave up 0 bases and J gave up 9 bases, with 15 bases separating them. The germline CDR1 and CDR2 sequences are LNHNV and YYDKDF (reference sequence). The CDR3, as DNA: TGTGCCACCAGCAGAGAGTATAGCGACCTCTCGCAGTACTTC. It yields the protein CATSREYSDLSQYF.

The chain carries TRBV9 and TRBJ1-2, with 8 positions matching TRBD1. Looked up from germline, CDR1 is SGDLS and CDR2 is YYNGEE. The junction had 3 bases not matched to a gene; V was cut back by 3 bases and J by 5 bases. CDR3 size: 13 residues. CDR3 nucleotides: TGTGCCAGCAGCGACCGACAGGGGTATGGCTACACCTTC. Amino acids: CASSDRQGYGYTF.

This chain uses TRBV10-2 with TRBJ2-7; D unresolved. This CDR3 is 13 amino acids long. Trimming shortened V by 4 bases and J by 2 bases, and 9 bases separated the two germline ends. The germline V gene encodes CDR1 WSHSY and CDR2 SAAADI. CDR3 residues: CASSAVGAYEQYF. Written as DNA, the CDR3 is TGCGCCAGCAGTGCCGTCGGAGCCTACGAGCAGTACTTC.

This clone was observed many times. V and J are TRBV30 and TRBJ2-7, with D perhaps TRBD2 (5 bases). The V and J ends lost 8 bases and 6 bases respectively, with 14 bases between them. This CDR3 has 11 amino acids. Germline CDR1 is GTSNPN and CDR2 is SVGIG (reference sequence). The CDR3: CALERGSEQYF. As DNA, the CDR3 is TGTGCCCTCGAACGGGGAAGCGAGCAGTACTTC. The entire variable domain, with the rest obtained from reference TRBV30 and TRBJ2-7, is as follows: SQTIHQWPATLVQPVGSPLSLECTVEGTSNPNLYWYRQAAGRGLQLLFYSVGIGQISSEVPQNLSASRPQDRQFILSSKKLLLSDSGFYLCALERGSEQYFGPGTRLTVT.

V and J are TRBV11-3 and TRBJ2-1; D not resolved. CDR1 is SGHNT and CDR2 is YENEEA in the germline V gene. The CDR3 has 10 residues. Trimming removed 4 bases from V and 8 bases from J, with 3 bases in between. CDR3 sequence: CASSSDEQFF. In nucleotides, the CDR3 is TGTGCCAGCAGCTCCGATGAGCAGTTCTTC.

The sample holds a few counts of this clone. J is TRBJ2-7 and V is TRBV3-1 (or the pseudogene TRBV3-2), with D perhaps TRBD2 (5 bases). V was clipped by 2 bases and J by 7 bases, with 21 bases between them. Per germline, CDR1 LGHDT and CDR2 YNNKEL (reference sequence). The CDR3 is 16 residues long. The CDR3, as DNA: TGTGCCAGCAGCCAATATTCCGGAGGAAATATTAGGGAGCAGTACTTC. It yields the protein CASSQYSGGNIREQYF.

V is TRBV30 and J is TRBJ2-2; D remains ambiguous. This CDR3 region has 14 residues. Trimming removed 0 bases from V and 9 bases from J, with 14 bases in between. The germline V gene encodes CDR1 GTSNPN and CDR2 SVGIG (reference sequence). The CDR3 sequence: CAWSVRPEVRELFF. CDR3 coding DNA: TGTGCCTGGAGTGTCCGCCCAGAGGTCCGGGAGCTGTTTTTT.

The chain links TRBV5-1 to TRBJ2-4; 9 nucleotides match TRBD2. CDR1 SGHRS and CDR2 YFSETQ come from the germline V gene. This CDR3 contains 15 residues. The junction had 11 bases not matched to a gene; V was cut back by 5 bases and J by 8 bases. DNA for the CDR3: TGCGCCAGCAGTGATAAAAGCGGGGGGTTATACATTCAGTACTTC. This translates into CASSDKSGGLYIQYF. The complete variable domain, with remaining parts taken from reference TRBV5-1 and TRBJ2-4, reads KAGVTQTPRYLIKTRGQQVTLSCSPISGHRSVSWYQQTPGQGLQFLFEYFSETQRNKGNFPGRFSGRQFSNSRSEMNVSTLELGDSALYLCASSDKSGGLYIQYFGAGTRLSVL.

This chain connects TRBV18 to TRBJ1-1, with TRBD1 as a possible D gene (5 bases). V gave up 6 bases and J gave up 0 bases, with 14 bases separating them. The CDR3 extends over 15 amino acids. The germline CDR1 and CDR2 sequences are KGHSH and LQKENI. The CDR3 nucleotides read TGTGCCAGCTCGCCAGGACAAAAGATGAACACTGAAGCTTTCTTT. Translated: CASSPGQKMNTEAFF.

This chain joins TRBV11-2 and TRBJ2-2; 12 bases agree with TRBD2. This CDR3 has 18 amino acids. CDR1 SGHAT and CDR2 FQNNGV come from the germline V gene. V shed 7 bases and J 5 bases; nucleotides not matched to a gene: 14. This CDR3 is CASTAGVGGLAGTGELFF. As DNA, the CDR3 is TGTGCCAGCACCGCTGGGGTAGGCGGACTAGCGGGGACCGGGGAGCTGTTTTTT.

CDR3 sequence: CASSPTTVQETQYF. The CDR3, as DNA: TGTGCCAGCAGCCCAACGACAGTGCAAGAGACCCAGTACTTC. The chain has TRBV7-9 and TRBJ2-5, with D perhaps TRBD1 (5 bases). The CDR3 covers 14 residues. V lost 5 bases, J lost 2 bases, and 12 bases lay in between. The germline V gene has CDR1 SEHNR and CDR2 FQNEAQ (reference sequence).

The J gene is TRBJ2-1, the V gene TRBV28; possibly TRBD2 for D (5 bases). Trimming removed 4 bases from V and 5 bases from J, with 9 bases in between. The CDR3 length is 13 residues. Germline CDR1 and CDR2: MDHEN and SYDVKM. CDR3 in amino acids: CASSSGVNNEQFF. CDR3 coding DNA: TGTGCCAGCAGTTCCGGGGTAAACAATGAGCAGTTCTTC.

This clone was seen once. This chain connects TRBV6-5 to TRBJ1-3; D is uncertain. Germline CDR1 reads MNHEY; CDR2 reads SVGAGI. The CDR3 consists of 13 residues. Trimming stripped 7 bases from V and 0 bases from J, with 7 bases between. Here the CDR3 DNA reads TGTGCCAGCACCATTAGCTCTGGAAACACCATATATTTT. Translating gives CASTISSGNTIYF.

This chain links TRBV4-1 with TRBJ2-1, with 8 bases fitting TRBD2. V lost 1 base, J lost 8 bases, and 13 bases stayed unmatched. CDR3 length equals 17 residues. The germline V gene has CDR1 MGHRA and CDR2 YSYEKL. The DNA of the CDR3 is TGCGCCAGCAGCCAAGGAACAGGGACTAGGATATACGATGAGCAGTTCTTC. As protein: CASSQGTGTRIYDEQFF.

This clone was recorded a few times. The chain recombines TRBV18 with TRBJ2-1; D not resolved. The V end lost 3 bases, the J end lost 1 base, and 13 bases lay between the germline ends. Germline V CDR1 and CDR2: KGHSH, LQKENI. The CDR3 sequence is 16 residues long. CDR3 region: CASSPTPGSSYNEQFF. The CDR3 coding sequence is TGTGCCAGCTCACCCACCCCTGGTAGTTCCTACAATGAGCAGTTCTTC.

The genes are TRBV7-6 and TRBJ1-1, with D possibly matching TRBD1 (5 bases). The CDR3 has 16 amino acids. CDR1 is SGHVS, CDR2 FNYEAQ, per germline. The V end was cut by 0 bases, the J end by 3 bases, with 14 bases between. The CDR3 reads CASSLAVGGVDTEAFF. The CDR3 DNA is TGTGCCAGCAGCTTAGCCGTGGGGGGAGTGGACACTGAAGCTTTCTTT.

The chain combines TRBV11-3 with TRBJ2-1; 16 nucleotides agree with TRBD2. This CDR3 spans 19 amino acids. The germline V gene encodes CDR1 SGHNT and CDR2 YENEEA. J gave up 8 bases and V 5 bases, and 15 bases lay outside the gene matches. CDR3 sequence: CASSTEPGLAGGVTDEQFF. As DNA, the CDR3 is TGTGCCAGCAGCACTGAACCGGGACTAGCGGGAGGGGTTACCGATGAGCAGTTCTTC.

The chain has TRBV6-5 and TRBJ2-1, with TRBD1 identical over 9 bases. The CDR3 extends over 15 amino acids. The trim removed 7 bases at V and 7 bases at J, leaving 11 bases unmatched. Germline-derived CDR1 and CDR2 are MNHEY and SVGAGI. CDR3 coding DNA: TGTGCCAGCAACACCGAGGGGACAGGGCGGAATGAGCAGTTCTTC. Translating gives CASNTEGTGRNEQFF.